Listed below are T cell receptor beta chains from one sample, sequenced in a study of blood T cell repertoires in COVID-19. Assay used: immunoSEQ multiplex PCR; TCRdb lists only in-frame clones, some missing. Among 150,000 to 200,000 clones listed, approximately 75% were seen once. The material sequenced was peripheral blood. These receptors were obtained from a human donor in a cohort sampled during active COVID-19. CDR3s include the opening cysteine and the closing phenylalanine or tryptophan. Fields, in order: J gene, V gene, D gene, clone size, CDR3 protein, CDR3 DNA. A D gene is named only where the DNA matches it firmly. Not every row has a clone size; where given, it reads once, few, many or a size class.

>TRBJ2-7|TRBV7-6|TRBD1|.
CASTTPGQGYEQYF
TGTGCCAGCACCACCCCCGGACAGGGCTACGAGCAGTACTTC
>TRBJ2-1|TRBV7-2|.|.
CASLSLGNEQFF
TGTGCCAGCCTATCCCTAGGCAATGAGCAGTTCTTC
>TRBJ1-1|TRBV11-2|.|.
CASSLARSTEAFF
TGTGCCAGCAGCTTAGCGAGGAGTACTGAAGCTTTCTTT
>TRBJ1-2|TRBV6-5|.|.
CASSSSRHYTF
TGTGCCAGCAGTTCCTCGAGACACTACACCTTC
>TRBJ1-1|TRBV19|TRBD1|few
CASSSRDRGLSNTEAFF
TGTGCCAGTAGTTCCCGGGACAGGGGTTTATCGAACACTGAAGCTTTCTTT
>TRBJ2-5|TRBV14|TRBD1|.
CASSQRTGVVRETQYF
TGTGCCAGCAGCCAAAGGACAGGGGTCGTTAGAGAGACCCAGTACTTC
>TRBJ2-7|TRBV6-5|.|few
CASSSGGTGYEQYF
TGTGCCAGCAGTTCCGGGGGGACAGGCTACGAGCAGTACTTC
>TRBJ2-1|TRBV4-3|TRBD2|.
CASSQDSGSYNEQFF
TGCGCCAGCAGCCAAGATAGCGGGAGTTATAATGAGCAGTTCTTC
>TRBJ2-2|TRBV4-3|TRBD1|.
CASSQTGLPTGELFF
TGCGCCAGCAGCCAGACAGGGCTACCGACCGGGGAGCTGTTTTTT
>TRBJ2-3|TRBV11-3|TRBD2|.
CASSSGLAGGEDTQYF
TGTGCCAGCAGCTCGGGACTAGCGGGAGGCGAGGATACGCAGTATTTT
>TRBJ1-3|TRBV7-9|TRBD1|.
CASSPGTGYFIYF
TGTGCCAGCAGCCCCGGGACAGGGTATTTCATATATTTT
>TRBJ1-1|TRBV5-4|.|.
CASSTKRDGNTEAFF
TGTGCCAGCAGCACGAAGCGGGACGGGAACACTGAAGCTTTCTTT
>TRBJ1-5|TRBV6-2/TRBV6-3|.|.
CASSYRGSNRPQHF
TGTGCCAGCAGTTACAGGGGCAGTAATAGGCCCCAGCATTTT
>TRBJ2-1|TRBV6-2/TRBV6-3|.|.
CASSDDAVNEQFF
TGTGCCAGCAGTGACGACGCGGTCAATGAGCAGTTCTTC
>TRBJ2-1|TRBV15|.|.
CATSSFGGTTYNEQFF
TGTGCCACCAGCAGCTTCGGCGGGACCACCTACAATGAGCAGTTCTTC
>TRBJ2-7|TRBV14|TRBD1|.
CASSQGTGSYEQYF
TGTGCCAGCAGCCAGGGGACAGGTTCCTACGAGCAGTACTTC
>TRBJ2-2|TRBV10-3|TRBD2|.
CAIRGRKLAGENTGELFF
TGTGCCATCAGAGGCCGGAAACTAGCGGGGGAGAACACCGGGGAGCTGTTTTTT
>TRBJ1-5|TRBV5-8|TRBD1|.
CASSYRGLGSNQPQHF
TGTGCCAGCAGCTACAGGGGATTGGGTAGCAATCAGCCCCAGCATTTT
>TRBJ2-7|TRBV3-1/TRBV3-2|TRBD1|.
CASSQASDRAYEQYF
TGTGCCAGCAGCCAAGCATCCGACAGGGCTTACGAGCAGTACTTC
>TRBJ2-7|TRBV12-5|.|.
CASGLVEEQYF
TGTGCTAGTGGTTTGGTGGAGGAGCAGTACTTC
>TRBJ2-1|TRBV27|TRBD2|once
CASSSGLSAIYNEQFF
TGTGCCAGCAGTTCGGGACTATCCGCAATTTACAATGAGCAGTTCTTC
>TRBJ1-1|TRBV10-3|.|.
CAIATSKQVPEAFF
TGTGCCATTGCGACCTCCAAACAGGTGCCTGAAGCTTTCTTT
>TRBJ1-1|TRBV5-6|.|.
CASSLAGLLAEAFF
TGTGCCAGCAGCTTGGCGGGGTTGTTGGCTGAAGCTTTCTTT
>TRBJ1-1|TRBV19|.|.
CASGDSINTEAFF
TGTGCCAGTGGGGACTCAATAAACACTGAAGCTTTCTTT
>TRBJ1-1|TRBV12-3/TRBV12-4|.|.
CASSLSGTEAFF
TGTGCCAGCAGTTTATCAGGGACTGAAGCTTTCTTT
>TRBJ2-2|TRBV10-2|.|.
CASRRGPEGELFF
TGCGCCAGCAGAAGAGGTCCGGAGGGGGAGCTGTTTTTT